The 12 T cell receptor beta chains listed next were all sequenced from one sample in a study of HIV-infected patients and healthy controls. About 500 ng RNA was reverse transcribed with alpha and beta constant-region primers. Alpha and beta chain libraries were made separately by chain-specific third strand synthesis with multiplexing indices. In TCRdb, the 5' RACE reads were re-called with MiXCR into one record per CDR3 protein. Here the sample spans a few thousand distinct CDR3 sequences, 8.5% to 9% being singletons. Roughly three months, about 14 weeks, into antiretroviral therapy, follow-up blood was collected. Whole blood was used without fractionation, so all unsorted peripheral T cells were included. The source material was blood, sampled during antiretroviral therapy. These receptors were taken from an adult with HIV infection.

The chain employs TRBV5-4 and TRBJ2-2; either TRBD1 or TRBD2 may supply D (5 bases each). Trimming cost V 4 bases and J 0 bases, with 10 bases left between them. Germline-derived CDR1 and CDR2 are SGHNT and YYREEE (reference sequence). The length of the CDR3 is 15 residues. The CDR3 loop is CASSGGRTNTGELFF. CDR3 nucleotides: TGTGCCAGCAGCGGGGGACGGACGAACACCGGGGAGCTGTTTTTT.

A remark on this clonotype: This may arise from a read error, as a much more abundant clone is one base away. CDR3 residues: CSAIDRVTNTEAFF. CDR3 nucleotides: TGCAGTGCTATAGATAGAGTAACGAACACTGAAGCTTTCTTT. This chain joins TRBV20-1 and TRBJ1-1; the D is unclear. Between the trimmed V and J ends, which lost 4 bases and 1 base, there was a span of 13 bases. There are 14 residues in the CDR3. Germline V gene lookup returns CDR1 DFQATT and CDR2 SNEGSKA (reference sequence).

About this clonotype itself: A much larger clone differs from this one at a single base, so this may be a read error. Written as DNA, the CDR3 is TGTGCCAGCCGCCAAAACGGACAGGCCAATGCTTACTTC. It specifies CASRQNGQANAYF. The chain carries TRBV3-1 and TRBJ2-5, with 7 bases fitting TRBD1. The CDR3 length is 13 residues. Per germline, CDR1 LGHDT and CDR2 YNNKEL (reference sequence).

This clonotype showed up many times. The rearrangement links TRBV7-7 to TRBJ2-5; tentatively, D is TRBD1 (5 bases). The CDR3 runs to 13 residues. Germline lookup yields CDR1 SSHAT and CDR2 FNYEAQ (reference sequence). With 3 bases removed from V and 4 bases from J, the gap between germline ends came to 9 bases. For the CDR3, the DNA is TGTGCCAGCAGCTTTGGTGACAGAGAGACCCAGTACTTC. Translation: CASSFGDRETQYF.

Only a few counts were recorded for this clonotype. The chain combines TRBV28 with TRBJ2-3, with 11 bases aligning to TRBD2. Trimming cost V 4 bases and J 8 bases; bases outside gene matches: 11. Germline V lookup: CDR1 MDHEN, CDR2 SYDVKM. CDR3 size: 16 residues. The CDR3 DNA sequence: TGTGCCAGCAGTTGGGGATTAGCGGGGGGGGCAGGTACGCAGTATTTT. This sequence encodes CASSWGLAGGAGTQYF.

In its sample, this clonotype was seen many times. The chain has TRBV20-1 and TRBJ2-3; D is unresolved. Per the germline V gene, CDR1 is DFQATT and CDR2 is SNEGSKA (reference sequence). V was clipped by 0 bases and J by 0 bases, with 10 bases between them. The length of the CDR3 is 15 residues. The CDR3 DNA sequence: TGCAGTGCTAGAGATCTTGGGCAGAGCACAGATACGCAGTATTTT. Its protein product is CSARDLGQSTDTQYF.

This clonotype was picked up many times. This rearrangement joins TRBV5-4 to TRBJ2-7; possible D gene TRBD1, 5 bases. The CDR3 is 13 residues long. The germline V and J ends were trimmed by 1 base and 5 bases, with 10 bases remaining between them. Germline assignment: CDR1 SGHNT and CDR2 YYREEE (reference sequence). The CDR3 bases are TGTGCCAGCAGCTTGTCAGGGATCGACGAGCAGTACTTC. Its translation: CASSLSGIDEQYF.

The V call is TRBV20-1, the J call TRBJ2-2, with D tentatively TRBD1 or TRBD2 (5 bases each). CDR3 length: 16 amino acids. V was trimmed by 0 bases and J by 4 bases, leaving 15 bases between them. CDR1 is DFQATT and CDR2 is SNEGSKA in the germline V gene (reference sequence). CDR3 DNA: TGCAGTGCTAGAGAGGGGCTTGGAGCGGTCACCGGGGAGCTGTTTTTT. Amino acid sequence: CSAREGLGAVTGELFF.

This clonotype was counted many times. CDR3 protein: CASSSPRKASASPSDTQYF. Here the CDR3 DNA reads TGTGCCAGCAGCTCCCCGAGGAAGGCGTCGGCTAGCCCCTCAGATACGCAGTATTTT. V is TRBV7-9 and J is TRBJ2-3; a weak D match, TRBD2 (5 bases). Germline CDR1 is SEHNR and CDR2 is FQNEAQ (reference sequence). The CDR3 runs 19 residues. The V end lost 4 bases, the J end lost 4 bases, and 27 bases lay between the germline ends.

By sample fraction, this clonotype is medium-sized. The rearrangement uses TRBV11-3 and TRBJ2-1; unclear D gene. The CDR3 consists of 12 residues. Trimming took 4 bases from V and 9 from J, leaving 10 bases between them. Germline V gives CDR1 SGHNT, CDR2 YENEEA. CDR3 amino acids: CASSSRGIEQFF. The CDR3 nucleotides are TGTGCCAGCAGCTCCCGTGGGATTGAGCAGTTCTTC.

This clonotype is medium-sized by share. J is TRBJ1-5 and V is TRBV6-2 or TRBV6-3, with TRBD1 matching 10 bases. The length of the CDR3 is 17 residues. V was clipped by 10 bases and J by 2 bases; unmatched bases: 14. Germline V gene data show CDR1 as MNHEY and CDR2 as SVGEGT. The DNA of the CDR3 is TGTGCCACGGACGGGACAGGGGTCGGCATTGGCAATCAGCCCCAGCATTTT. Its translation is CATDGTGVGIGNQPQHF.

The chain is built from TRBV6-1 and TRBJ1-5; D is possibly TRBD1 (6 bases). V was shortened by 8 bases and J by 3 bases, with 11 bases between the two germline ends. The germline V gene encodes CDR1 MNHNS and CDR2 SASEGT. The CDR3 runs 13 residues. CDR3 in amino acids: CASRQVNNQPQHF. Here the CDR3 DNA reads TGTGCCAGCCGACAGGTTAACAATCAGCCCCAGCATTTT.